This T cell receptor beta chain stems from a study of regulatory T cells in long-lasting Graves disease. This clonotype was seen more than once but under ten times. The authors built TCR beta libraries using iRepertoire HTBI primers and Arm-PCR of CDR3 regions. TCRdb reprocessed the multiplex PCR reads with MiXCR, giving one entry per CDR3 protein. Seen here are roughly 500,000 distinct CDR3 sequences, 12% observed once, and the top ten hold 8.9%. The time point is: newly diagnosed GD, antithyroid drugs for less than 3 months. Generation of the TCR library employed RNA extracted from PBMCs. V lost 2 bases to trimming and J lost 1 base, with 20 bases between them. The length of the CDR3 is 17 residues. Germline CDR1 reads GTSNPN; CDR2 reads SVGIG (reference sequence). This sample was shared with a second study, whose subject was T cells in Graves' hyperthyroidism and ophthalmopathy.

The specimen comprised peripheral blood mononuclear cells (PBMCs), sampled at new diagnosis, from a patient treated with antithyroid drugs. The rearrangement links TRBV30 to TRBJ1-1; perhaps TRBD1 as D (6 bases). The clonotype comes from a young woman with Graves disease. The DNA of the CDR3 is TGTGCCTGGAGTATCTCCCGTGTGAGGGGGGCGAACACTGAAGCTTTCTTT. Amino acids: CAWSISRVRGANTEAFF.